This T cell receptor beta chain is from a study of OX40 agonist ivuxolimab in advanced cancers. Regarding the study in general: The costimulatory receptor OX40 (CD134) was targeted by ivuxolimab, a fully human IgG2 agonistic monoclonal antibody. Intravenous ivuxolimab was administered to patients every 2 weeks at six dose levels: 0.01, 0.1, 0.3, 1.5, 3 and 10 mg/kg. Among the 50 to 55 dose-escalation patients, around 19 had hepatocellular carcinoma, about 15 melanoma, 9 renal cell carcinoma and 9 head and neck cancer. In the dose-escalation cohort, over 65% of patients were male, and the mean age was approximately 60 years, with a range of 23 to 79. Prior anti-PD-1, anti-PD-L1 or anti-CTLA-4 therapy was permitted, and approximately 41% of dose-escalation patients had received checkpoint inhibitors. Partial responses were achieved by three dose-escalation patients, of whom one had hepatocellular carcinoma and two had cutaneous melanoma. Peripheral TCRbeta sequencing aimed to test whether ivuxolimab altered TCR sequence diversity and caused clonal T-cell expansion. The paper covers the monotherapy dose-escalation part of the phase I ivuxolimab trial, which included N of about 50 patients.

Cut back by 5 bases and 1 base, the V and J ends lie 9 bases apart. The CDR3 runs 13 amino acids, cysteine and phenylalanine included. Of the read, only the CDR3 DNA is kept; its 39 bases are in frame from base 1. Sequences SGHTA (CDR1) and FQGTGA (CDR2) are obtained from the germline V gene. Genomic DNA was extracted from sorted cells for sequencing of the TCRbeta CDR3 region. The immunoSEQ Assay was used to sequence the TCRbeta CDR3 regions. TCRdb re-hosts the immuneACCESS table, in-frame sequences only. Its copies lack some clones; in the studies checked, an unresolved V gene accounts for under half of them, and the cause for the rest is not known. The sample includes approximately 54,000 clones, with approximately 90% observed a single time. Over 7.5% of the sample goes to the ten largest clones. What the research found in general, with its limitations: Antigen specificity was not determined for the clonally expanded peripheral T cells. After ivuxolimab, more expanded clones were found on average in CD8+ T cells than in CD4+ T cells. At doses of 0.1 to 3.0 mg/kg, clonal expansion of both CD4+ and CD8+ T cells in blood was seen between baseline and week 6. Low levels of normalized T-cell clonal expansion were also shown by some nonresponding patients. In the 0.1-3.0 mg/kg groups, partial responders had among the lowest normalized peripheral clonal expansion, particularly in CD8+ T cells.

Patients with a history of autoimmune disease or receiving systemic immunosuppression were excluded from the trial. Peripheral blood for TCR sequencing was drawn from every dose cohort at baseline, at cycle 4 day 1 and at cycle 7 day 1. Samples came from an open-label, multicenter, first-in-human phase I dose-escalation trial of ivuxolimab. The trial enrolled adults with locally advanced or metastatic head and neck squamous cell, hepatocellular, melanoma or renal cell carcinoma. CD4+ and CD8+ T cells were sorted separately from peripheral blood before TCR sequencing. This clone has just one count. Its antigen remains undetermined. The record has no base qualities; no much larger clone is one base away.

The receptor's source is an adult with an advanced solid tumor such as melanoma, head and neck, liver or kidney cancer. Sequences were derived from CD4+ or CD8+ T cells sorted from blood, sampled in a trial of the OX40 agonist ivuxolimab. The chain employs TRBV7-3 and TRBJ2-7; no D gene can be assigned with confidence. The nucleotide sequence is TGTGCCAGCAGCCGCGGACCTTCCTACGAGCAGTACTTC. Its product reads: CASSRGPSYEQYF.